A single sample gave rise to the 5 T cell receptor beta chains below, sequenced in a study of T-cell reconstitution after alpha-beta-depleted transplantation in children. Researchers prepared the TCRbeta library using unique molecular identifiers, the study reports. Via MiXCR, TCRdb re-called the PCR reads, giving one row per CDR3 protein. The sample includes hundreds of thousands of distinct CDR3 sequences, approximately 16% seen only once; the top ten take around 0.96%. The material was PBMCs from the stem cell graft donor, obtained from the stem cell graft. These receptors all come from a human donor who donated a stem cell graft to a child with acute myeloid leukemia.

As concerns this clonotype: Given a much more abundant clone one base away, this may be a read error. The genes are TRBV29-1 and TRBJ1-2; D might be TRBD1 (6 bases). Trimming removed 3 bases at V and 4 bases at J, with 12 bases between. The CDR3 covers 13 residues. Germline V gene sequence: CDR1 SQVTM, CDR2 ANQGSEA. The CDR3 DNA sequence: TGCAGCGTTGAGGCAGGGGACCTCTATGGCTACACCTTC. Encoded protein: CSVEAGDLYGYTF.

This clonotype has only a few counts. The chain employs TRBV7-9 and TRBJ1-1, with D perhaps TRBD1 (5 bases). Trimming left V 2 bases short and J 6 bases short, with 13 bases between. Per germline, CDR1 SEHNR and CDR2 FQNEAQ (reference sequence). The CDR3 spans 14 residues. CDR3 coding DNA: TGTGCCAGCAGCTTAATCCAGGGCGAATCTGAAGCTTTCTTT. The encoded protein is CASSLIQGESEAFF.

This clonotype was picked up a small number of times. The chain recombines TRBV10-3 with TRBJ1-5; TRBD1 aligns across 7 bases. V was clipped by 3 bases and J by 6 bases; unmatched bases: 26. This CDR3 spans 21 amino acids. The germline CDR1 and CDR2 sequences are ENHRY and SYGVKD. The CDR3 loop reads CAISDDLLNAKTGESSQPQHF. The CDR3 DNA is TGTGCCATCAGTGACGATCTCCTAAACGCGAAAACAGGGGAATCAAGTCAGCCCCAGCATTTT.

This clonotype came up many times. The chain couples TRBV20-1 to TRBJ1-6; D is ambiguous. The CDR3 consists of 14 residues. Germline V gene sequence: CDR1 DFQATT, CDR2 SNEGSKA (reference sequence). V lost 6 bases and J lost 7, with 16 bases in between. CDR3 residues: CSATSSNFNSPLHF. The CDR3 DNA is TGCAGTGCCACCTCGTCCAATTTCAATTCACCCCTCCACTTT.

This clonotype was picked up a small number of times. The gene calls are TRBV7-2 and TRBJ2-7; 7 positions agree with TRBD1. Germline V CDR1 and CDR2: SGHTA, FQGNSA. This CDR3 has 14 residues. J lost 7 bases, V lost 1 base, and 7 bases had no gene match. DNA of the CDR3: TGTGCCAGCAGCTTAGGAGCACAGGGGTGGGAGCAGTACGTC. Protein: CASSLGAQGWEQYV.